The TCR beta chain under discussion was sequenced for a study of blood T cell repertoires in COVID-19. Study-level background: The samples span acute and convalescent COVID-19 from the United States, Italy and Spain.

Under the authors' procedure: Estimation of nucleated cell counts was performed using reference gene primer amplification. Only in-frame clones appear in the TCRdb table, and some are missing; sequencing was by immunoSEQ multiplex PCR. The DNA was the basis for D and trimming; V, J and clone size are from that table. The sample has 120,000 or so clones, 87% seen once. This clone occurred once. The clonotype originates from an older woman with acute or convalescent COVID-19. Material for sequencing was peripheral blood.

For the CDR3, the DNA is TGTGCCTGGAGTTGGACAGGGGACGGTCAGCCCCAGCATTTT. Its protein is CAWSWTGDGQPQHF. The genes are TRBV30 and TRBJ1-5; 9 bases agree with TRBD1. Germline CDR1 and CDR2: GTSNPN and SVGIG (reference sequence). This CDR3 contains 14 residues. Trimming cost V 2 bases and J 6 bases; bases outside gene matches: 5.